The T cell receptor beta chain described here comes from a study of T cell repertoires in cytomegalovirus infection. Study results and limitations: Using cumulative public TCR beta family frequency, the authors identified those who carried CMV together with the relevant HLA.

This clonotype was seen only a few times. The target antigen is unknown. TCRdb analysed the reads with MiXCR anew, one entry per CDR3 protein. Of a few hundred thousand distinct CDR3 sequences listed, under 20% are singletons. The sample consisted of PBMCs. This sequence originates from a human donor in good health (CMV status not recorded). Some clones in this sample may be carry-over from other donors' samples.

The CDR3 region is CASRPSMNTEAFF. As DNA, the CDR3 is TGTGCCAGCAGACCGTCCATGAACACTGAAGCTTTCTTT. The V gene is TRBV27, the J gene TRBJ1-1; no clear D. V lost 6 bases and J lost 0, with 8 bases in between. Germline V gives CDR1 MNHEY, CDR2 SMNVEV (reference sequence). The CDR3 sequence is 13 residues long.